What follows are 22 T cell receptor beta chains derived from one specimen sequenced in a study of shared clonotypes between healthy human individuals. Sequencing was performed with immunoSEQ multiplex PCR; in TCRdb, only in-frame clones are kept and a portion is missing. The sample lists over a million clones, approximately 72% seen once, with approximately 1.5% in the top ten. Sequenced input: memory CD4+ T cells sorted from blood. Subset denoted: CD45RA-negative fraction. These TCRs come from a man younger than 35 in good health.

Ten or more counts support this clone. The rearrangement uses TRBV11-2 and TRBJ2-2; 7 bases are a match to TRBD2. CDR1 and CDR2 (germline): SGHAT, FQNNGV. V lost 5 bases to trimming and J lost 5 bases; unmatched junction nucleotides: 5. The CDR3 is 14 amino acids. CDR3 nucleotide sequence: TGTGCCAGCAGCCCGGGGGGTGGAACCGGGGAGCTGTTTTTT. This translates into CASSPGGGTGELFF. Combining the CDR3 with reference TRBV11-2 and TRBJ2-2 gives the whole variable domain EAGVAQSPRYKIIEKRQSVAFWCNPISGHATLYWYQQILGQGPKLLIQFQNNGVVDDSQLPKDRFSAERLKGVDSTLKIQPAKLEDSAVYLCASSPGGGTGELFFGEGSRLTVL.

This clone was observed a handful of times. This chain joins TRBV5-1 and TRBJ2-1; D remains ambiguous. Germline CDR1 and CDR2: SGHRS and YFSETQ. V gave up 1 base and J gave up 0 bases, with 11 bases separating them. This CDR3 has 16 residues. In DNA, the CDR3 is TGCGCCAGCAGCTTGATAACGGCTAGCTCCTACAATGAGCAGTTCTTC. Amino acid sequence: CASSLITASSYNEQFF.

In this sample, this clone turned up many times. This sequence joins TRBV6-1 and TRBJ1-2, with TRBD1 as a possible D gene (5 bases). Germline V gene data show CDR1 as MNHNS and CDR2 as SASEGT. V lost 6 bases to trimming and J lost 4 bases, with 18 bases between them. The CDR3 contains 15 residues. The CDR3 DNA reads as TGTGCCAGCAGCCTGACTTTGGACACCCTCTATGGCTACACCTTC. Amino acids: CASSLTLDTLYGYTF.

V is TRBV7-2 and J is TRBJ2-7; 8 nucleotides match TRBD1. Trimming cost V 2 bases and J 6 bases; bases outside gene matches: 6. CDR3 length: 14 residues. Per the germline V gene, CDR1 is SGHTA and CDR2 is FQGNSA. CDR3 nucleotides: TGTGCCAGCAGCTTACCCGCAGGGGGCGTCGAGCAGTACTTC. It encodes CASSLPAGGVEQYF.

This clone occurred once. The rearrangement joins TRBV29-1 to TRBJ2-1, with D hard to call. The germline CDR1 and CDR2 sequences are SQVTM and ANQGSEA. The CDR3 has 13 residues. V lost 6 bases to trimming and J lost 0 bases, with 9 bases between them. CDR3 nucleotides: TGCAGCGTACTTCGGAGCTCCTACAATGAGCAGTTCTTC. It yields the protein CSVLRSSYNEQFF.

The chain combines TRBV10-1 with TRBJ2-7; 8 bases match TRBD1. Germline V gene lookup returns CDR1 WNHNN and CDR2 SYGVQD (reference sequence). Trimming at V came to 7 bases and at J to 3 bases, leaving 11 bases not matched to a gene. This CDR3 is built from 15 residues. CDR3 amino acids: CASNPGQDAHYEQYF. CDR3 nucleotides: TGCGCCAGCAACCCGGGACAGGATGCCCACTACGAGCAGTACTTC.

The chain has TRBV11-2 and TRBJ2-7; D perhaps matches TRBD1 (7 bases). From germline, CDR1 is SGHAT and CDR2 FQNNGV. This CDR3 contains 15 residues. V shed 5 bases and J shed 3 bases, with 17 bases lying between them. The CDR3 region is CASSVTGRIGYEQYF. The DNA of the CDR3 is TGTGCCAGCAGCGTGACAGGGAGGATAGGCTACGAGCAGTACTTC.

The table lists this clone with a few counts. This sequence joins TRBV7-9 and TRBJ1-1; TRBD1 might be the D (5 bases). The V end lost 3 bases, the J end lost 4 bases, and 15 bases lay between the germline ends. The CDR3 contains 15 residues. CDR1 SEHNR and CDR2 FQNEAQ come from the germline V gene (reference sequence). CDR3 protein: CASSFRDPPSTEAFF. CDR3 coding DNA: TGTGCCAGCAGCTTTAGGGACCCCCCCAGCACTGAAGCTTTCTTT.

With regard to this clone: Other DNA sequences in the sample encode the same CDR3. CDR3 amino acids: CASSEGNQPQHF. The CDR3, as DNA: TGCGCCAGCAGTGAGGGGAACCAGCCCCAGCATTTT. V usage is TRBV10-2 and J usage is TRBJ1-5; unclear D gene. Trimming cost V 2 bases and J 7 bases, with 6 bases left between them. The CDR3 runs to 12 residues. Germline V CDR1 and CDR2: WSHSY, SAAADI.

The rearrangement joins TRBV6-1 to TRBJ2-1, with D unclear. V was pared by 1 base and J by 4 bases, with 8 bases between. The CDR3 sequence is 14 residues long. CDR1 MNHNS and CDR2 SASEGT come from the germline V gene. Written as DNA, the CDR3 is TGTGCCAGCAGTGAAGGGTTCACTTACAATGAGCAGTTCTTC. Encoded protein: CASSEGFTYNEQFF.

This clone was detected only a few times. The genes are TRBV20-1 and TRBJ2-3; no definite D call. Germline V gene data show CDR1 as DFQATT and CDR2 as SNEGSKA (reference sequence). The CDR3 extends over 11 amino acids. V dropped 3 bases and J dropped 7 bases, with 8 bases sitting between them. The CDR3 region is CSASLQNTQYF. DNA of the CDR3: TGCAGTGCTAGTCTCCAGAATACGCAGTATTTT.

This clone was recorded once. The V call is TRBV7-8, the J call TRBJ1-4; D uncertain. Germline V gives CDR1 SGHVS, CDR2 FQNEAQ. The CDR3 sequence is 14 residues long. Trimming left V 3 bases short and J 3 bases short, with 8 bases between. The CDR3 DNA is TGTGCCAGCAGCTTGGGGTTATCTAATGAAAAACTGTTTTTT. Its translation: CASSLGLSNEKLFF. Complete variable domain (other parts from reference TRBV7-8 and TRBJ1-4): GAGVSQSPRYKVAKRGQDVALRCDPISGHVSLFWYQQALGQGPEFLTYFQNEAQLDKSGLPSDRFFAERPEGSVSTLKIQRTQQEDSAVYLCASSLGLSNEKLFFGSGTQLSVL.

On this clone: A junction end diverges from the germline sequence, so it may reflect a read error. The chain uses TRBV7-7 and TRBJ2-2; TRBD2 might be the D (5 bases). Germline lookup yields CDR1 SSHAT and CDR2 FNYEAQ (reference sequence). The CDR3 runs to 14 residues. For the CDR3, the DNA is TGTGCTAGCAGCTTGGGAGTAGGTACCGGGGAGCTGTTTTTT. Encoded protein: CASSLGVGTGELFF.

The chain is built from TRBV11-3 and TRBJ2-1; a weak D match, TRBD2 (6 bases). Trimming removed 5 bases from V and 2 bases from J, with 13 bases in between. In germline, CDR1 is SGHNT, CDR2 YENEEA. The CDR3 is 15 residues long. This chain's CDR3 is CASSPGGEAYNEQFF. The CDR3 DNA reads TGTGCCAGCAGCCCTGGAGGGGAAGCCTACAATGAGCAGTTCTTC.

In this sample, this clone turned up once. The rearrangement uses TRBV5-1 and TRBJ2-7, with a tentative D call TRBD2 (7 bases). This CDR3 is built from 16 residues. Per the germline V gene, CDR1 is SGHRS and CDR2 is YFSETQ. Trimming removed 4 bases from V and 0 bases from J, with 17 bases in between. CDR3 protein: CASSPFGGGGSYEQYF. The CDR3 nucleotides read TGCGCCAGCAGCCCCTTTGGGGGAGGGGGCTCCTACGAGCAGTACTTC.

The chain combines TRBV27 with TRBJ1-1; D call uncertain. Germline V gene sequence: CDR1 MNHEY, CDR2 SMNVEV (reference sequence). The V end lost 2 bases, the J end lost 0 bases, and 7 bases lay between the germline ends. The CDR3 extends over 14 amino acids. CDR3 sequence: CASSLRDLNTEAFF. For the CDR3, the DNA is TGTGCCAGCAGTTTAAGGGATTTGAACACTGAAGCTTTCTTT.

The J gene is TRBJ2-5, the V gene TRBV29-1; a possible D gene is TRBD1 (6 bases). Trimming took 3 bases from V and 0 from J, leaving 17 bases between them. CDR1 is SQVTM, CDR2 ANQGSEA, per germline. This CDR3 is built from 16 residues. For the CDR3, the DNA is TGCAGCGTTGATTCGCAGGGGTGGGGGTACCAAGAGACCCAGTACTTC. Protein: CSVDSQGWGYQETQYF.

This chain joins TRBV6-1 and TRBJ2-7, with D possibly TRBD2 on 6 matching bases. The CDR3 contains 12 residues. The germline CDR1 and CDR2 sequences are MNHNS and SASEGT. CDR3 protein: CASGLTGYEQYF. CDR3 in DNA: TGTGCAAGTGGACTAACTGGTTACGAGCAGTACTTC.

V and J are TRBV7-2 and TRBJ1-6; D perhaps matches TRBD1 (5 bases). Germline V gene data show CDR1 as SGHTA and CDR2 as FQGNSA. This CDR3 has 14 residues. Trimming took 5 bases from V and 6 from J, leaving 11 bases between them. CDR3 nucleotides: TGTGCCAGCAGCCGGGGGACGGGTAATTCACCCCTCCACTTT. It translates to CASSRGTGNSPLHF.

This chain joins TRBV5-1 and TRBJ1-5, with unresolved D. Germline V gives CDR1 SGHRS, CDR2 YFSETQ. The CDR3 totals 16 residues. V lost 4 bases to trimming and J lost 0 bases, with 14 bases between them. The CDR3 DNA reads TGCGCCAGCAGCCCCAGTGTGATCTATAGCAATCAGCCCCAGCATTTT. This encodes CASSPSVIYSNQPQHF.

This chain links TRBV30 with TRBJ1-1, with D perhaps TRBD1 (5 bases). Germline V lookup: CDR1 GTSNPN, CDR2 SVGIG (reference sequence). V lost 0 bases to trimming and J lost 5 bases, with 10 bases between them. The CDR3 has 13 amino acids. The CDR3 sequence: CAWSVAQGTEAFF. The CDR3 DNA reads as TGTGCCTGGAGTGTGGCCCAGGGAACTGAAGCTTTCTTT. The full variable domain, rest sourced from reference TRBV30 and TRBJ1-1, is SQTIHQWPATLVQPVGSPLSLECTVEGTSNPNLYWYRQAAGRGLQLLFYSVGIGQISSEVPQNLSASRPQDRQFILSSKKLLLSDSGFYLCAWSVAQGTEAFFGQGTRLTVV.

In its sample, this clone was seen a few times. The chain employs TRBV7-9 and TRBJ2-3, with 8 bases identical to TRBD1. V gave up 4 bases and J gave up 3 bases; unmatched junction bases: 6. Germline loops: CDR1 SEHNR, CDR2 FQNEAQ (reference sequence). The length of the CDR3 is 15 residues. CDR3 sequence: CASSSWTGWTDTQYF. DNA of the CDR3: TGTGCCAGCAGCTCCTGGACAGGGTGGACAGATACGCAGTATTTT.